These 32 T cell receptor beta chains were all obtained from the same sample, sequenced in a study of tumor-infiltrating lymphocytes in primary liver carcinoma. Extraction of RNA together with DNA used about 18-31 mg of unsorted bulk tissue. A primer matching the constant region was used to make TCR beta cDNA from around 550 ng of total RNA. Amplification in three nested multiplex PCR rounds with slightly modified ARM-PCR gave rise to TCR beta libraries. The first two PCR rounds used TRBV1-TRBV30 forward primers with a C-beta reverse primer, roughly 10 cycles each. TCRdb recomputed calls from the multiplex PCR reads with MiXCR, one row per CDR3 protein. Altogether about 64,000 distinct CDR3 sequences are present, roughly two thirds being singletons, with the ten largest covering around 38%. Specimen: liver tumor tissue from sampling region 4. Described subset: tumor region T4, right-lateral pole. Receptor source: a man in his forties with primary liver carcinoma and hepatitis B virus infection.

This clonotype has ten or more counts. The J gene is TRBJ2-5, the V gene TRBV12-3 or TRBV12-4, with 7 bases matching TRBD2. Losses at the gene ends were 6 bases for V and 4 bases for J; bases not matched to a gene: 14. The CDR3 extends over 16 amino acids. CDR3 in DNA: TGTGCCAGCAGACGAACGAGCGGGGCCCCCAGAGAGACCCAGTACTTC. Translation: CASRRTSGAPRETQYF.

Worth noting for this clonotype: Sequence at one end of the junction differs from germline and may be a read error. This rearrangement joins TRBV6-5 to TRBJ2-5; 8 nucleotides line up with TRBD1. CDR1 MNHEY and CDR2 SVGAGI come from the germline V gene. This CDR3 spans 13 amino acids. The CDR3 protein is CASNWTGKGTLYF. The CDR3 DNA follows: TGTGCCAGCAATTGGACAGGGAAAGGGACCCTGTACTTC.

Only a few counts were recorded for this clonotype. Since a much larger clone is just one base distant, this may be a read error. This chain joins TRBV5-4 and TRBJ2-7; 8 bases align to TRBD2. The length of the CDR3 is 16 residues. The germline CDR1 and CDR2 sequences are SGHNT and YYREEE (reference sequence). V lost 4 bases, J lost 5 bases, and 14 bases stayed unmatched. The CDR3 DNA reads as TGTGCCAGCAGCCCCGGGAGCGGGAGCTGGTCCCACGAGCAGTACTTC. Amino acid sequence: CASSPGSGSWSHEQYF.

This clonotype has just a few counts. The V and J genes are TRBV5-6 and TRBJ2-3; 7 bases are a match to TRBD1. The CDR3 loop spans 13 amino acids. The germline V gene has CDR1 SGHDT and CDR2 YYEEEE. V lost 4 bases to trimming and J lost 9 bases; unmatched junction nucleotides: 8. CDR3 sequence (DNA): TGTGCCAGCAGCACCAAGGGGGCTTTAACGCAGTATTTT. Encoded protein: CASSTKGALTQYF.

V and J are TRBV10-2 and TRBJ2-3; the D gene is possibly TRBD1 (5 bases). CDR3 length equals 14 residues. CDR1 is WSHSY and CDR2 is SAAADI in the germline V gene. With 7 bases removed from V and 5 bases from J, the gap between germline ends came to 16 bases. DNA of the CDR3: TGCGCCAGCAAGGGCTCACCGGACATAGATACGCAGTATTTT. Translating it yields CASKGSPDIDTQYF.

A remark on this clonotype: At one boundary the junction diverges from the germline segment, which might be a read error. The chain has TRBV9 and TRBJ2-5; 11 nucleotides align to TRBD1. In germline, CDR1 is SGDLS, CDR2 YYNGEE. This CDR3 spans 16 amino acids. The CDR3 loop is CARSAAGQGASETQYF. The CDR3 nucleotides read TGTGCCAGGAGCGCCGCCGGACAGGGGGCTTCGGAGACCCAGTACTTC.

The gene calls are TRBV29-1 and TRBJ2-1, with 11 positions matching TRBD2. The junction had 5 bases not matched to a gene; V was cut back by 2 bases and J by 2 bases. The CDR3 runs 16 residues. CDR1 and CDR2 from the germline V gene are SQVTM and ANQGSEA. This chain's CDR3 is CSVESLTSGTYNEQFF. The CDR3 region has the DNA TGCAGCGTTGAATCCCTGACTAGCGGGACCTACAATGAGCAGTTCTTC.

Points on this clonotype: An end of the junction does not agree with germline; a read error may underlie this. This rearrangement joins TRBV11-2 to TRBJ2-2, with a tentative D call TRBD2 (6 bases). The CDR3 runs to 15 residues. Looked up from germline, CDR1 is SGHAT and CDR2 is FQNNGV. The CDR3 nucleotides are TGTGCCAGCAGCTTTGCGGGATCGGACACTGGGGAGCTCTTTTTT. Amino acid sequence: CASSFAGSDTGELFF.

For this clonotype: At one boundary the junction diverges from the germline segment, which might be a read error. The chain joins TRBV14 to TRBJ2-7; tentative D call: TRBD2 (6 bases). The germline V gene has CDR1 SGHDN and CDR2 FVKESK. CDR3 length equals 14 residues. The CDR3 DNA follows: TGCGTCAGCAGCCAAGTTGCTAGCGTCGGCGAGCAGTACTTC. Amino acids: CVSSQVASVGEQYF.

This clonotype has ten or more counts. With a much larger clone just one base away, this may be a read error. The V and J genes are TRBV29-1 and TRBJ1-5; D ambiguous. V lost 7 bases to trimming and J lost 4 bases, with 14 bases between them. This CDR3 region has 13 residues. Germline V gives CDR1 SQVTM, CDR2 ANQGSEA. CDR3 bases: TGCAGCGCCGGAGGGAGAGCGAATCAGCCCCAGCATTTT. It is translated as CSAGGRANQPQHF.

The rearrangement links TRBV11-1 to TRBJ2-4, with 12 bases matching TRBD2. This CDR3 is built from 17 residues. Per the germline V gene, CDR1 is SGHAT and CDR2 is FQDESV (reference sequence). This CDR3 is CTGSFPRTSGTKNIQYF. CDR3 DNA: TGTACCGGCAGCTTTCCCAGGACTAGCGGGACCAAAAACATTCAGTACTTC.

This sequence joins TRBV7-9 and TRBJ1-4, with D possibly TRBD1 on 5 matching bases. The CDR3 consists of 15 residues. Germline V gene data show CDR1 as SEHNR and CDR2 as FQNEAQ (reference sequence). The CDR3 region is CVSSITQASNEKLFF. The DNA of the CDR3 is TGTGTTAGCAGCATCACACAGGCGAGTAATGAAAAACTGTTTTTT.

In its sample, this clonotype was seen a few times. This rearrangement joins TRBV11-2 to TRBJ2-7; the match to TRBD2 covers 7 bases. V shed 4 bases, J shed 5 bases, and the junction held 14 bases outside the gene matches. The CDR3 consists of 16 residues. CDR1 and CDR2 (germline): SGHAT, FQNNGV. The CDR3 DNA follows: TGTGCCAGCAGCTCTTTCCCGGGACTAAGGTCCCACGAGCAGTACTTC. Translated, it gives CASSSFPGLRSHEQYF.

As concerns this clonotype: Its ends do not fully match the called genes, so a read error is possible. The CDR3 is CAGSPGHGSYNEQFF. For the CDR3, the DNA is TGTGCCGGCAGCCCTGGACATGGTTCCTACAACGAGCAGTTCTTC. The chain combines TRBV5-5 with TRBJ2-1, with TRBD1 as a possible D gene (5 bases). Germline V gene lookup returns CDR1 SGHKS and CDR2 YYEKEE (reference sequence). The CDR3 totals 15 residues. Based on the CDR3 plus reference TRBV5-5 and TRBJ2-1, the full variable domain is DAGVTQSPTHLIKTRGQQVTLRCSPISGHKSVSWYQQVLGQGPQFIFQYYEKEERGRGNFPDRFSARQFPNYSSELNVNALLLGDSALYLCAGSPGHGSYNEQFFGPGTRLTVL.

Details on this clonotype: One end of the junction fails to match germline, which may point to a read error. The V gene is TRBV10-3, the J gene TRBJ2-3; 10 nucleotides match TRBD2. Germline CDR1 and CDR2: ENHRY and SYGVKD. The CDR3 is 16 residues long. In DNA form, the CDR3 reads TGTGCCTTCAGGCACACTAGCGGGGCTAGCGTTGATACGCAGTATTTT. Its translation is CAFRHTSGASVDTQYF.

This clonotype has a count of ten or more. The rearrangement uses TRBV6-1 and TRBJ2-5; D is ambiguous. The CDR3 totals 14 residues. Germline CDR1 MNHNS, CDR2 SASEGT. Deletions cut 1 base from V and 4 bases from J, with 10 bases between. The CDR3, as DNA: TGTGCCAGCAGTGAAGGAGGTAGCCGAGAGACCCAGTACTTC. Protein: CASSEGGSRETQYF.

This clonotype was seen many times. This chain uses TRBV10-3 with TRBJ2-3; TRBD2 aligns across 10 bases. The germline V gene encodes CDR1 ENHRY and CDR2 SYGVKD. V trimming: 7 bases; J trimming: 2 bases; junction bases outside the gene matches: 6. The CDR3 consists of 15 residues. The DNA of the CDR3 is TGTGCCATCACCTCGGGACTAGCGAACACAGATACGCAGTATTTT. It specifies CAITSGLANTDTQYF.

Comment on this clonotype: A read error may explain this, as a much larger clone is one base away. The chain is built from TRBV5-1 and TRBJ2-6; 7 bases map to TRBD1. The germline CDR1 and CDR2 sequences are SGHRS and YFSETQ. CDR3 length equals 16 residues. The CDR3 nucleotides read TGCGGCAGCAGCTGGGGACAGAACTCTGGGGCCAACGTCCTGACTTTC. Translation: CGSSWGQNSGANVLTF.

This chain joins TRBV6-5 and TRBJ2-6; no firm D call. The CDR3 is made up of 14 amino acids. The V gene's germline CDR1 is MNHEY and CDR2 SVGAGI. With 10 bases removed from V and 0 bases from J, the gap between germline ends came to 10 bases. In nucleotides, the CDR3 is TGTGCCATTAGTCAAGACTCTGGGGCCAACGTCCTGACTTTC. Translated: CAISQDSGANVLTF.

Of note for this clonotype: One junction end does not reproduce the germline sequence, and a read error may be involved. The V call is TRBV6-1, the J call TRBJ2-1, with 9 bases matching TRBD2. The germline V gene has CDR1 MNHNS and CDR2 SASEGT. The CDR3 is made up of 15 amino acids. DNA of the CDR3: TGTGCCAGCGGTTTAAATGCGGGAGGGAACAATGGGCAGTTCTTC. The encoded protein is CASGLNAGGNNGQFF.

Comment on this clonotype: Since a much larger clone is just one base distant, this may be a read error. The V call is TRBV29-1, the J call TRBJ1-1, with TRBD1 as a possible D gene (5 bases). The germline V and J ends were trimmed by 4 bases and 10 bases, with 25 bases remaining between them. Germline values: CDR1 SQVTM, CDR2 ANQGSEA. CDR3 size: 15 residues. In DNA, the CDR3 is TGCAGCGTTGGTCCAGGGTGGGATATGGTCGCTGGAGCTTTCTTT. Its translation is CSVGPGWDMVAGAFF.

Of note for this clonotype: The junction and the germline gene differ at one end; a read error may be behind it. This chain uses TRBV4-2 with TRBJ2-3, with D tentatively TRBD1 or TRBD2 (6 bases each). CDR1 and CDR2 (germline): LGHNA, YNFKEQ. The CDR3 is 17 amino acids. The chain's CDR3 is CTSSQEWGAASMDTRYF. In nucleotides, the CDR3 is TGTACCAGCAGCCAAGAATGGGGGGCAGCTAGCATGGATACGCGGTATTTT.

For this clonotype: One base away lies a much larger clone, so this may be a sequencing read error. The chain uses TRBV28 and TRBJ1-2; 9 nucleotides align to TRBD1. The germline gives CDR1 MDHEN, CDR2 SYDVKM. CDR3 length equals 14 residues. CDR3 in DNA: TGTGCCAGGAGTTGGGACAGGGAGGACTATGGCTACACCTTC. Its protein product is CARSWDREDYGYTF.

This chain links TRBV29-1 with TRBJ2-7; D remains unclear. Germline CDR1 SQVTM, CDR2 ANQGSEA. The CDR3 consists of 12 residues. The CDR3 is CIVASSSYEQYF. DNA of the CDR3: TGCATCGTGGCTTCATCCTCCTACGAGCAGTACTTC.

With regard to this clonotype: The junction does not match germline at one end; this may be a read error. V usage is TRBV4-1 and J usage is TRBJ2-6; the D gene could be TRBD1 or TRBD2 (5 bases each). This CDR3 is 18 amino acids long. Germline loops: CDR1 MGHRA, CDR2 YSYEKL. CDR3 nucleotide sequence: TGCGCCAGCAGCCAAGTATTGAGGGGTTACGCTGGGGCCAACGTCCTTACTTTC. This sequence encodes CASSQVLRGYAGANVLTF.

As for this clonotype: At one boundary the junction diverges from the germline segment, which might be a read error. The rearrangement joins TRBV28 to TRBJ1-3; D is ambiguous. The CDR3 has 11 amino acids. The germline V gene encodes CDR1 MDHEN and CDR2 SYDVKM. The DNA of the CDR3 is TGTGCCGGCGTCAGAAAAAACTCCATATATTTT. Translating gives CAGVRKNSIYF.

The CDR3 sequence is CASSLIVDSANYGYTF. The CDR3 DNA sequence: TGTGCCAGCAGCCTAATAGTGGACAGTGCTAACTATGGCTACACCTTC. The rearrangement joins TRBV5-5 to TRBJ1-2, with D maybe TRBD1 (6 bases). The V and J ends lost 4 bases and 0 bases respectively, with 16 bases between them. The germline V gene encodes CDR1 SGHKS and CDR2 YYEKEE (reference sequence). The CDR3 length is 16 residues.

A remark on this clonotype: Compared with germline, one end of the junction differs, possibly owing to a read error. The chain uses TRBV11-2 and TRBJ1-2; no definite D call. Germline V gene sequence: CDR1 SGHAT, CDR2 FQNNGV. The CDR3 has 14 amino acids. The CDR3 bases are TGTGCCAGCAGGTTATACCGATTGCCGGGCGGTTACATCTTC. It specifies CASRLYRLPGGYIF.

A note on this clonotype: The junction and the germline gene differ at one end; a read error may be behind it. The rearrangement links TRBV12-3 or TRBV12-4 to TRBJ2-6; possibly TRBD2 for D (6 bases). The CDR3 is 21 residues long. CDR3 amino acids: CASSRTRLVPVRASGTNVLTF. As DNA, the CDR3 is TGTGCCAGTAGTCGGACCCGACTAGTCCCCGTTCGGGCCTCTGGGACCAACGTCCTGACTTTC.

In this sample, this clonotype turned up many times. The V call is TRBV4-3, the J call TRBJ2-1, with TRBD2 as a possible D gene (6 bases). V lost 0 bases, J lost 0 bases, and 9 bases lay in between. The CDR3 runs 16 residues. CDR1 LGHNA and CDR2 YSLEER come from the germline V gene. The CDR3 spells CASSQEDGSSYNEQFF. The CDR3 region has the DNA TGCGCCAGCAGCCAAGAAGACGGGAGCTCCTACAATGAGCAGTTCTTC.

As for this clonotype: The junction departs from germline at one end; a sequencing error may be responsible. V and J are TRBV7-3 and TRBJ2-2; D is perhaps TRBD1 or TRBD2 (5 bases each). This CDR3 is 12 amino acids long. Germline V gives CDR1 SGHTA, CDR2 FQGTGA. CDR3 sequence (DNA): TGTGCCAGCACCTCGGACACCGGGGACCTGTTTTTT. It encodes CASTSDTGDLFF.

This chain uses TRBV6-5 with TRBJ2-2, with D possibly being TRBD1 or TRBD2 (5 bases each). V was trimmed by 3 bases and J by 12 bases, leaving 17 bases between them. Germline V CDR1 and CDR2: MNHEY, SVGAGI. The length of the CDR3 is 14 residues. CDR3 loop: CASSYGGLTVKLFF. The CDR3 coding sequence is TGTGCCAGCAGTTATGGGGGTCTTACAGTGAAGCTGTTTTTT.